This T cell receptor beta chain was retrieved from a study of T cells in localized non-small cell lung cancer (dated by TCRdb to the early 2020s). Study-wide context: The study examined T cell repertoires in under 300 patients with early-stage NSCLC and compared tumors with uninvolved tumor-adjacent lungs. A mean age of around 69 years was recorded for the NSCLC patients, of whom more than 120 were male and more than 95 were female. The cohort consisted of 200 to 250 treatment-naive NSCLC patients whose localized lung tumors had been resected. On the study overall, not on this receptor specifically: Multi-region tumor sequencing was not performed, so intratumor heterogeneity could not be excluded. Because the study design was exploratory, TCR variables were selected using unadjusted p-values without false-discovery rate correction. Of the top 100 tumor clones, a median of 57 were detected in paired uninvolved adjacent lung; some 28 were also among that lung's top 100. Longer overall survival was associated with higher blood T cell density, whereas shorter survival was associated with higher adjacent-lung clonality. Uninvolved tumor-adjacent lung showed the highest T cell clonality, higher than tumor, which suggests more focused antigenic responses in the uninvolved tumor-adjacent lung.

At diagnosis, tumor, uninvolved tumor-adjacent lung and peripheral blood were collected and then preserved as a mix of FFPE and fresh-frozen material. For TCR repertoire profiling, blood samples were analyzed in the form of peripheral blood mononuclear cells. On this clone: The specificity of this receptor is unknown. Base qualities are missing; no much larger clone stands one base away.

CDR3 length: 15 amino acids, cysteine to phenylalanine. The entry retains the CDR3 DNA only, 45 bases that are in frame from base 1. Reading the germline V gene gives CDR1 SGHRS and CDR2 YFSETQ. Compared with germline, V lacks 3 bases and J lacks 7 bases; bases without a gene match: 9. TCR beta CDR3 regions were sequenced from DNA using the immunoSEQ Assay. Per the source publication's procedure: T cell density was computed as TCR beta template counts normalized to usable DNA estimated by amplifying housekeeping genes. Richness was estimated using the preseqR package, with extrapolation to 400,000 templates for PBMC samples and to 120,000 templates for tissue samples. Clonality was taken to be one minus Pielou's evenness. Tissue-enriched TCRs were identified through differential abundance testing performed on productive amino-acid clonotypes, with a minimum total count of 5 and an alpha of 0.1. The Jaccard Index and the Morisita Overlap Index were used to quantify repertoire overlap between compartments. TCR beta CDR3s were clustered by GLIPH together with public tetramer-defined viral CDR3s, and at least three viral sequences plus V-gene enrichment were required for viral motifs. As stored in TCRdb, this immuneACCESS dataset retains in-frame rearrangements with V and J assigned. A fraction of the clones does not appear; measured against another copy, unresolved V genes explain less than half of the discrepancy, and the remainder lacks a known reason. The D gene and trimming were derived from the DNA, and the V and J assignments and clone size from that table. The sample table shows under 55,000 clones, and over 70% are seen once. The ten top clones hold around 4% of the sample.

The sequencing here drew on PBMCs, taken before any cancer treatment. This clonotype originated in a woman aged 40-69 years with stage II lung adenocarcinoma. This chain joins TRBV5-1 to TRBJ1-4; TRBD1 lines up with 7 middle nucleotides. The base sequence is TGCGCCAGCAGCTCCGGACAGGTTGTAAGTGAAAAACTGTTTTTT. Its product reads: CASSSGQVVSEKLFF.